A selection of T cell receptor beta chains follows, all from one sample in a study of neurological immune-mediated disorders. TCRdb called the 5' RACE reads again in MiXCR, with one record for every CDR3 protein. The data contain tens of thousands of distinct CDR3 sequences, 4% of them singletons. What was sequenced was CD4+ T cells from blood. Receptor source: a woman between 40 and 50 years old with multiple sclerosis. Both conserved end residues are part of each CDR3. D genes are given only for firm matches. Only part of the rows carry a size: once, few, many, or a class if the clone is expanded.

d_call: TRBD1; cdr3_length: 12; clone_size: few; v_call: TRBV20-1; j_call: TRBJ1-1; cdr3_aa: CSARQGPTEAFF; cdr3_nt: TGCAGTGCCCGACAGGGCCCCACTGAAGCTTTCTTT
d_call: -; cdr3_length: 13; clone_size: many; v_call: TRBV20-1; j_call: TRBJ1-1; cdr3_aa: CSARDLWNTEAFF; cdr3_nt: TGCAGTGCTAGAGATCTTTGGAACACTGAAGCTTTCTTT
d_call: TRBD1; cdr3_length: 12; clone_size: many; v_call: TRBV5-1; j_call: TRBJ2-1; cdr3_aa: CASSYGTGQQFF; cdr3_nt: TGCGCCAGCAGCTACGGGACAGGGCAACAGTTCTTC
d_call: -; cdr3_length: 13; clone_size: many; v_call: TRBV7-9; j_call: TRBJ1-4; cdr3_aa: CASSLMANEKLFF; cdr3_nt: TGTGCCAGCAGCTTAATGGCCAATGAAAAACTGTTTTTT
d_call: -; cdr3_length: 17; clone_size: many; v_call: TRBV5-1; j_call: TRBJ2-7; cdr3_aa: CASSLRRGLSGSYEQYF; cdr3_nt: TGCGCCAGCAGCTTGCGGAGGGGGCTAAGTGGGTCCTACGAGCAGTACTTC
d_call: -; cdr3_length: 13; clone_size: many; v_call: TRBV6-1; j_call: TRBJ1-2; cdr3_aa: CASRSDRGYGYTF; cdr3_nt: TGTGCCAGCAGATCGGACCGCGGCTATGGCTACACCTTC
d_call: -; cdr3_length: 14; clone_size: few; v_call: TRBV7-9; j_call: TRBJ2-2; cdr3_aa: CASSPLSYTGELFF; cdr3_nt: TGTGCCAGCAGCCCATTGAGTTACACCGGGGAGCTGTTTTTT
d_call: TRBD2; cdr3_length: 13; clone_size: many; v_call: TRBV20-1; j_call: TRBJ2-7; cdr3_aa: CSARDGLADEQYF; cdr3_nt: TGCAGTGCTAGAGATGGACTAGCGGACGAGCAGTACTTC
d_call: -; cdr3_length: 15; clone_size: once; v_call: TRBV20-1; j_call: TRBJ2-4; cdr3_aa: CSASPLQGTKNIQYF; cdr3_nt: TGCAGTGCTAGCCCTTTACAGGGAACCAAAAACATTCAGTACTTC
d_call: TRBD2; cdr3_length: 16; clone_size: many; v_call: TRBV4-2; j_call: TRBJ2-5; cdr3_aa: CASSQVTSGGLETQYF; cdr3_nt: TGTGCCAGCAGCCAAGTCACTAGCGGGGGCTTGGAGACCCAGTACTTC
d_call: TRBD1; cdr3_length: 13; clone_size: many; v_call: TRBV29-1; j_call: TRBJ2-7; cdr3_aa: CSGGQGAKNEQYF; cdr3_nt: TGCAGCGGAGGACAGGGGGCGAAAAACGAGCAGTACTTC
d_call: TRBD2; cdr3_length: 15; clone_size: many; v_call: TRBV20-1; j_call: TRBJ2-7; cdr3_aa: CSAIPGGAGSYEQYF; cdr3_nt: TGCAGTGCTATCCCCGGGGGGGCAGGGTCCTACGAGCAGTACTTC
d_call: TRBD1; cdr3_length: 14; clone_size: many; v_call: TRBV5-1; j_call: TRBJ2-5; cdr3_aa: CASGHGQGEETQYF; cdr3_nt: TGCGCCAGCGGACATGGACAGGGGGAAGAGACCCAGTACTTC
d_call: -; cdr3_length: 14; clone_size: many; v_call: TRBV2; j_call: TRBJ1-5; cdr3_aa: CASSLGQRNQPQHF; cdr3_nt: TGTGCCAGCAGCCTTGGACAGCGCAATCAGCCCCAGCATTTT
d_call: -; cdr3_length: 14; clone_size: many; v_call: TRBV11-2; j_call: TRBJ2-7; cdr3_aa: CASSLLQSSYEQYF; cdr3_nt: TGTGCCAGCAGCTTACTACAGAGCTCCTACGAGCAGTACTTC
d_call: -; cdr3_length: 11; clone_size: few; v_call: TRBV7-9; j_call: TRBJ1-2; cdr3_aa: CASSKDGGYTF; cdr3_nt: TGTGCCAGCAGTAAAGACGGTGGCTACACCTTC
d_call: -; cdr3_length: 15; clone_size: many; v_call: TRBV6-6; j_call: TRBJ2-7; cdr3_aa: CASSYSNLRRDEQYF; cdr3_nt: TGTGCCAGCAGTTACTCCAACCTTCGGCGCGACGAGCAGTACTTC
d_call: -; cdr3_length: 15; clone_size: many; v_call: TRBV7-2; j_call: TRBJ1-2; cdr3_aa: CASSFRSKANYGYTF; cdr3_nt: TGTGCCAGCAGCTTTAGATCCAAAGCTAACTATGGCTACACCTTC
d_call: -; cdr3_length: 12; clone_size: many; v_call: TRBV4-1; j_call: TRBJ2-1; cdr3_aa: CASSLVTQEQFF; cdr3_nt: TGCGCCAGCAGCCTAGTGACTCAAGAGCAGTTCTTC
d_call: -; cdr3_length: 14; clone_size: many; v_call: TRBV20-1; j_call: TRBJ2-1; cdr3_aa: CSARDQRTYNEQFF; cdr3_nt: TGCAGTGCTAGAGATCAACGGACCTACAATGAGCAGTTCTTC
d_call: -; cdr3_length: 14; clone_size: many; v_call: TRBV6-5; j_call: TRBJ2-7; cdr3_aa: CASSYRAGPYEQYF; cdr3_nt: TGTGCCAGCAGTTATAGAGCAGGCCCCTACGAGCAGTACTTC
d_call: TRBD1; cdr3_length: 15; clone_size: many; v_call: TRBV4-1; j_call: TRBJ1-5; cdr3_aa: CASSQDNRGGQPQHF; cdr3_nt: TGCGCCAGCAGCCAAGATAACAGGGGAGGGCAGCCCCAGCATTTT
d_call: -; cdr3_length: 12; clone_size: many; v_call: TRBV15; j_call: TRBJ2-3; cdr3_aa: CATSRDQGMKYF; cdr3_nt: TGTGCCACCAGCAGAGACCAGGGAATGAAGTATTTT
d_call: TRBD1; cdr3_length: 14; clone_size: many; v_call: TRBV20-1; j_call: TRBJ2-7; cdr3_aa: CSAQGQGASYEQYF; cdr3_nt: TGCAGTGCTCAGGGACAGGGAGCTTCCTACGAGCAGTACTTC
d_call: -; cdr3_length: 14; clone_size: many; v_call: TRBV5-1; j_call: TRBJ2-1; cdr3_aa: CASSILGGPNEQFF; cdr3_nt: TGCGCCAGCAGCATTCTCGGGGGCCCGAATGAGCAGTTCTTC
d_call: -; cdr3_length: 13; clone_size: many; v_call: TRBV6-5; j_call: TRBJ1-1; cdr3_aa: CASRTEVDTEAFF; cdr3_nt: TGTGCCAGCAGGACGGAAGTGGACACTGAAGCTTTCTTT
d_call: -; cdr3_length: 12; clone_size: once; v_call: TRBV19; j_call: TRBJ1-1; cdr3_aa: CASSMQGAEAFF; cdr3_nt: TGTGCCAGTAGTATGCAGGGCGCTGAAGCTTTCTTT
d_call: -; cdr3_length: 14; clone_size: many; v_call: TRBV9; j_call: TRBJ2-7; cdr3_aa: CASSVQGASYEQYF; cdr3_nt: TGTGCCAGCAGCGTACAGGGCGCCTCCTACGAGCAGTACTTC
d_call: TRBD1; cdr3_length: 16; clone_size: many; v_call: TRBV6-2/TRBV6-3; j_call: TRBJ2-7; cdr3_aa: CASWVHGGTGPDEQYF; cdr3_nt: TGTGCCAGCTGGGTACACGGGGGGACAGGGCCCGACGAGCAGTACTTC
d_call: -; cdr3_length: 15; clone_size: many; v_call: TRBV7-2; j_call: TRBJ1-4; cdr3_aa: CASSKQGGTNEKLFF; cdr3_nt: TGTGCCAGCAGCAAACAGGGTGGGACTAATGAAAAACTGTTTTTT
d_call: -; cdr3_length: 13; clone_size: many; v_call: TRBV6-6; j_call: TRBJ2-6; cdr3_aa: CASSSPGANVLTF; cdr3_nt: TGTGCCAGCAGTTCTCCTGGGGCCAACGTCCTGACTTTC
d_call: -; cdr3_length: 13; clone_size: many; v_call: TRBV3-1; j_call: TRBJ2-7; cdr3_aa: CASSKRTDYEQYF; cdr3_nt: TGTGCCAGCAGCAAACGGACAGACTACGAGCAGTACTTC
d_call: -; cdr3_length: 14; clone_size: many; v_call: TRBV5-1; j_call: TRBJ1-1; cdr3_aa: CASRPPRDHNEAFF; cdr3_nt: TGCGCCAGCAGGCCCCCCAGGGATCATAATGAAGCTTTCTTT
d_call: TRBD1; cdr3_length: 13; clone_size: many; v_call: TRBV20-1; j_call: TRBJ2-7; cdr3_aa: CSARGTGGYEQYF; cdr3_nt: TGCAGTGCTAGGGGGACAGGGGGCTACGAGCAGTACTTC
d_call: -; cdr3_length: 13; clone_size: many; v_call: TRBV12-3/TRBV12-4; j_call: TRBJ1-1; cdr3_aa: CASSLARKDTAFF; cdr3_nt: TGTGCCAGCAGTTTAGCGCGCAAGGACACGGCTTTCTTT
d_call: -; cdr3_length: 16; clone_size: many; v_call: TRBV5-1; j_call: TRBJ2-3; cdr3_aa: CASSLVGYPSTDTQYF; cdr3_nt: TGCGCCAGCAGCTTGGTGGGGTACCCTAGCACAGATACGCAGTATTTT
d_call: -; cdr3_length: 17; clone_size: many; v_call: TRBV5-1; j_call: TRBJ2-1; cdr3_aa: CASSSPPGGSSYNEQFF; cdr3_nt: TGCGCCAGCAGCTCCCCCCCGGGGGGCTCTTCCTACAATGAGCAGTTCTTC
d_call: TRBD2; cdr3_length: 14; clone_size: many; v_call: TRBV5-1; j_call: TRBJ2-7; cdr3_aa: CASSLAGSSYEQYF; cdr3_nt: TGCGCCAGCAGCTTAGCGGGGAGCTCCTACGAGCAGTACTTC
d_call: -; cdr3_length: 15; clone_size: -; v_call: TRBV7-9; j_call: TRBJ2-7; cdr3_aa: CASSLGADRFYEQYF; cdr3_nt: TGTGCCAGCAGCTTAGGAGCCGACAGGTTCTACGAGCAGTACTTC
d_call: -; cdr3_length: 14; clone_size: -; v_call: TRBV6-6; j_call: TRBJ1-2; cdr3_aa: CASSYKGPDYGYTF; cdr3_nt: TGTGCCAGCAGTTACAAAGGGCCAGACTATGGCTACACCTTC
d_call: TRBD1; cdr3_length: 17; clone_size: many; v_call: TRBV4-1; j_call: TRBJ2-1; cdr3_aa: CASSQVPRDSPLGEQFF; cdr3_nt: TGCGCCAGCAGCCAAGTGCCCCGGGACAGTCCCCTGGGGGAGCAGTTCTTC
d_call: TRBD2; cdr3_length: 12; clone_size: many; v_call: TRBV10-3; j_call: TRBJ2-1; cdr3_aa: CAITSGGAEQFF; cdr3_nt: TGTGCCATTACTAGCGGGGGGGCCGAGCAGTTCTTC
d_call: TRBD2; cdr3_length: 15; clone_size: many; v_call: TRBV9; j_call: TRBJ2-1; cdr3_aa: CASSPASGVYNEQFF; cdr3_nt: TGTGCCAGCAGCCCAGCTAGCGGGGTATACAATGAGCAGTTCTTC
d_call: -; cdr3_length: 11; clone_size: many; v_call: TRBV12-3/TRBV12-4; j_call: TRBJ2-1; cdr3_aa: CASSYRDEQFF; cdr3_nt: TGTGCCAGCAGTTACCGGGATGAGCAGTTCTTC
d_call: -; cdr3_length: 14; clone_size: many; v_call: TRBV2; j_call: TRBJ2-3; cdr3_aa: CASSEAGGAVTQYF; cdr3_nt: TGTGCCAGCAGTGAAGCCGGCGGGGCCGTCACGCAGTATTTT
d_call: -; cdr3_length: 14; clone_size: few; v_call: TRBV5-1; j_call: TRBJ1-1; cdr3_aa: CASSSWGGNTEAFF; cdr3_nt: TGCGCCAGCAGCTCATGGGGAGGAAACACTGAAGCTTTCTTT
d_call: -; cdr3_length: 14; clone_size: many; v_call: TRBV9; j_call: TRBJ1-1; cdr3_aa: CASSVAWVGTEAFF; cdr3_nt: TGTGCCAGCAGCGTAGCCTGGGTTGGAACTGAAGCTTTCTTT
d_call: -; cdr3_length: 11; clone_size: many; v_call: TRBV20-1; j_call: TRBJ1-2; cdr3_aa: CSAHRDYGYTF; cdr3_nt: TGCAGTGCTCACAGGGACTATGGCTACACCTTC
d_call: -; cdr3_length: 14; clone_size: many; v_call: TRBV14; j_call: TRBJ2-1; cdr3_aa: CASSQGGRGNEQFF; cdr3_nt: TGTGCCAGCAGCCAAGGAGGCAGGGGCAATGAGCAGTTCTTC
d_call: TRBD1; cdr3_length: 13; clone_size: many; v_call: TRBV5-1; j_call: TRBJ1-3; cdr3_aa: CASSLTGVETIYF; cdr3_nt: TGCGCCAGCAGCTTGACAGGGGTGGAGACCATATATTTT
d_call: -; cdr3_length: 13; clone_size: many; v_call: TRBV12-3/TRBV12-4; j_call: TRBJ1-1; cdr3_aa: CASSFWSATEAFF; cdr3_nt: TGTGCCAGCAGTTTTTGGTCGGCCACTGAAGCTTTCTTT
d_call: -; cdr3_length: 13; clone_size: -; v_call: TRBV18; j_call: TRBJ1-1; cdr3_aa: CTSSPNPKTEAFF; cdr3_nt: TGTACCAGCTCACCTAACCCCAAGACTGAAGCTTTCTTT
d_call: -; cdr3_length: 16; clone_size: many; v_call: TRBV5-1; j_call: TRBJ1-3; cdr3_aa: CASSEAVGLSGNTIYF; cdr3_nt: TGCGCCAGCAGTGAAGCCGTAGGTCTTTCTGGAAACACCATATATTTT